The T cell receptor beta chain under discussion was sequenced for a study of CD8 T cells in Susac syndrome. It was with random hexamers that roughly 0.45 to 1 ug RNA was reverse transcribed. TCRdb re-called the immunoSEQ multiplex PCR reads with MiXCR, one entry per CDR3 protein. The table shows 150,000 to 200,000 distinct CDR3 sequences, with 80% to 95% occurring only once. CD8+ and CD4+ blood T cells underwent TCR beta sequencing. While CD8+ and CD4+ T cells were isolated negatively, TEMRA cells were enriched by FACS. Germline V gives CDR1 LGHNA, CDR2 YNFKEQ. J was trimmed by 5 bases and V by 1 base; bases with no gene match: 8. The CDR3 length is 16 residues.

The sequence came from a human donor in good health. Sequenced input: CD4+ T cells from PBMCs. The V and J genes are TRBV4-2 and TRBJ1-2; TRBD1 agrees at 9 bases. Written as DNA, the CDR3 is TGTGCCAGCAGCCAAGTGGGACAGGGCAAAAAGTATGGCTACACCTTC. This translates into CASSQVGQGKKYGYTF.